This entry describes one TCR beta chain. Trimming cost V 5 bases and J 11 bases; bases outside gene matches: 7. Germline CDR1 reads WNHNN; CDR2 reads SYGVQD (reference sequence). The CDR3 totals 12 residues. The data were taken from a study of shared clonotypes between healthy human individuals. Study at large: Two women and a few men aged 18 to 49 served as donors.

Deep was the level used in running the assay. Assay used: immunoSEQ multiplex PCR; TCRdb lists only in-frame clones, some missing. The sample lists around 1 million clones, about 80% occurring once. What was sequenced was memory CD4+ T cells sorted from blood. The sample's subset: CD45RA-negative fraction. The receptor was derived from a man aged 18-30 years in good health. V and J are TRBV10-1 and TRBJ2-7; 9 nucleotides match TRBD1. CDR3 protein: CASSQTGGRKYF. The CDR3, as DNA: TGCGCCAGCAGTCAGACAGGGGGGCGAAAGTACTTC.